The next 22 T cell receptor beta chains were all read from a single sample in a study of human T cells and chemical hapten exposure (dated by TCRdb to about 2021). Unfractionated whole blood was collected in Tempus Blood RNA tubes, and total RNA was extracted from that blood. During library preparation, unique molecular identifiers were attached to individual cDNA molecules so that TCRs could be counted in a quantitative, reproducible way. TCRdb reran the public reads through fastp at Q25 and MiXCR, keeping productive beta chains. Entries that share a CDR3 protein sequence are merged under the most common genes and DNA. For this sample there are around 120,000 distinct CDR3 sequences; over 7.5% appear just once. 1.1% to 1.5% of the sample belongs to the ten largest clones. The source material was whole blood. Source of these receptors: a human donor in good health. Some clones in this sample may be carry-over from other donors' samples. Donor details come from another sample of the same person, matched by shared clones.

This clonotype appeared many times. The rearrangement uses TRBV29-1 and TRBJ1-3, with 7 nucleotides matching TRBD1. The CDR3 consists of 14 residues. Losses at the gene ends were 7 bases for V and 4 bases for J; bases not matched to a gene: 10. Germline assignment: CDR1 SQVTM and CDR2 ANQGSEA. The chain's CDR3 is CSAAPGTAGNTIYF. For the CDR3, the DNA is TGCAGCGCCGCACCTGGGACAGCCGGAAACACCATATATTTT.

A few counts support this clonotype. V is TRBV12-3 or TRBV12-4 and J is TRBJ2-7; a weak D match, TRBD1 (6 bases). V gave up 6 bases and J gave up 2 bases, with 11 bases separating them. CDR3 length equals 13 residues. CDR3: CASSRTETYEQYF. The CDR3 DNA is TGTGCCAGCAGCCGGACAGAAACCTACGAGCAGTACTTC.

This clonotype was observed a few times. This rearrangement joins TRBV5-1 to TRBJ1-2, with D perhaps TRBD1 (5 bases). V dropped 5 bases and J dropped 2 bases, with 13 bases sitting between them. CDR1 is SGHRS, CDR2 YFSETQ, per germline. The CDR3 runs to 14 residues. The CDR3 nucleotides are TGCGCCAGCAGTCGAACAGGTGTCAACTATGGCTACACCTTC. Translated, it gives CASSRTGVNYGYTF.

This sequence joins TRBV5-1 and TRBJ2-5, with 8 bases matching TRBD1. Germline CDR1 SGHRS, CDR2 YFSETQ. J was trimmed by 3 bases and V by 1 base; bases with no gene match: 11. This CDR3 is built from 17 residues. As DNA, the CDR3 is TGCGCCAGCAGCTTGTGGGGGACAGGTGGGCACGAAGAGACCCAGTACTTC. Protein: CASSLWGTGGHEETQYF.

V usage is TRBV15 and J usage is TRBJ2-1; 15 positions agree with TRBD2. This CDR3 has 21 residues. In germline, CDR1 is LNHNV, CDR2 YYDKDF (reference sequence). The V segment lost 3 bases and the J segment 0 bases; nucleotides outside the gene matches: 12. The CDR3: CATSRISGTSGGPSSYNEQFF. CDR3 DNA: TGTGCCACCAGCAGGATCTCCGGGACTAGCGGGGGGCCAAGCTCCTACAATGAGCAGTTCTTC.

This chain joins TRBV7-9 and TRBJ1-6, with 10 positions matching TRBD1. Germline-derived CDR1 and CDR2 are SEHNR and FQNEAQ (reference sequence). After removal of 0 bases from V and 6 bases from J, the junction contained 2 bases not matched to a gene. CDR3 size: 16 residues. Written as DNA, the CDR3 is TGTGCCAGCAGCTTAGCCGGACAGGGGGTTAATTCACCCCTCCACTTT. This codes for CASSLAGQGVNSPLHF.

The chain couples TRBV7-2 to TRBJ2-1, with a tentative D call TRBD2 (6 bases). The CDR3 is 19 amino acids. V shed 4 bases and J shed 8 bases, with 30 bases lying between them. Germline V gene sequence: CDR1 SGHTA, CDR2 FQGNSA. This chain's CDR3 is CASSSPRPTGRPGVDEQFF. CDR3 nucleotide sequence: TGTGCCAGCAGCTCCCCGCGGCCGACCGGACGGCCGGGGGTGGATGAGCAGTTCTTC.

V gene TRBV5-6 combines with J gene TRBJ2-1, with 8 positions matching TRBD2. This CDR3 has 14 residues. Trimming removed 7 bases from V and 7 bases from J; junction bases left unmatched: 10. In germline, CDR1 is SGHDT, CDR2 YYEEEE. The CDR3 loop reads CASAGLAFNNEQFF. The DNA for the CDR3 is TGTGCCAGCGCAGGACTAGCTTTTAATAATGAGCAGTTCTTC.

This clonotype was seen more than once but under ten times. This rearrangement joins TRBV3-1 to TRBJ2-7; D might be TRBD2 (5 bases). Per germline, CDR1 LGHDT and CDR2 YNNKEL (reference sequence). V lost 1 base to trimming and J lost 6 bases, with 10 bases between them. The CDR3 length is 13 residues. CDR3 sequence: CASSQVKRGEQYF. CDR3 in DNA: TGTGCCAGCAGCCAAGTGAAACGGGGCGAGCAGTACTTC.

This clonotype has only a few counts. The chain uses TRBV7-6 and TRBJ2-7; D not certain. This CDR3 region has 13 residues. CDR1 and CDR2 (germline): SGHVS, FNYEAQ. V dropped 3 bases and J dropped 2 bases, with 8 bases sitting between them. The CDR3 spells CASSFGRTYEQYF. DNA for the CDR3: TGTGCCAGCAGCTTCGGGCGGACCTACGAGCAGTACTTC.

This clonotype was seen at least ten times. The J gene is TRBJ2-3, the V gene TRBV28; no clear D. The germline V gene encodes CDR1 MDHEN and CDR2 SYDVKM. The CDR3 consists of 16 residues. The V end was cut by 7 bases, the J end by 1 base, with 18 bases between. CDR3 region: CASTPRGGSRTDTQYF. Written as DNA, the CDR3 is TGTGCCAGCACTCCTCGTGGCGGATCCCGCACAGATACGCAGTATTTT. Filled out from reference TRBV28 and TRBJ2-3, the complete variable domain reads DVKVTQSSRYLVKRTGEKVFLECVQDMDHENMFWYRQDPGLGLRLIYFSYDVKMKEKGDIPEGYSVSREKKERFSLILESASTNQTSMYLCASTPRGGSRTDTQYFGPGTRLTVL.

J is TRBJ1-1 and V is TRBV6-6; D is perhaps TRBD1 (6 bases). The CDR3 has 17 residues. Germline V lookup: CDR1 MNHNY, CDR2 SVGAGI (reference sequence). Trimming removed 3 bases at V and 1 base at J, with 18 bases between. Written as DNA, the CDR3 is TGTGCCAGCAGTTATGGTCCGGGGGGCTCAACGAACACTGAAGCTTTCTTT. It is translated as CASSYGPGGSTNTEAFF.

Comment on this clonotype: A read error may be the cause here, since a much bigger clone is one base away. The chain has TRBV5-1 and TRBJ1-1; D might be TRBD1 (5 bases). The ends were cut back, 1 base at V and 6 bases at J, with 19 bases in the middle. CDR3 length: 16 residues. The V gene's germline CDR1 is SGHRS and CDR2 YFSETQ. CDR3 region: CASSLISAGEWAEAFF. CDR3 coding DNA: TGCGCCAGCAGCTTGATTTCAGCGGGGGAATGGGCTGAAGCTTTCTTT. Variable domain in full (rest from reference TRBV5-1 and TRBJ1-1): KAGVTQTPRYLIKTRGQQVTLSCSPISGHRSVSWYQQTPGQGLQFLFEYFSETQRNKGNFPGRFSGRQFSNSRSEMNVSTLELGDSALYLCASSLISAGEWAEAFFGQGTRLTVV.

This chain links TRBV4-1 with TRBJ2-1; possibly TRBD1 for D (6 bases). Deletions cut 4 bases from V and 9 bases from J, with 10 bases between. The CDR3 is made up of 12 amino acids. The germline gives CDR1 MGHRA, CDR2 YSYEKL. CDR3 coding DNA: TGCGCCAGCAGCCCGGTAGGGGGTGAGCAGTTCTTC. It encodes CASSPVGGEQFF.

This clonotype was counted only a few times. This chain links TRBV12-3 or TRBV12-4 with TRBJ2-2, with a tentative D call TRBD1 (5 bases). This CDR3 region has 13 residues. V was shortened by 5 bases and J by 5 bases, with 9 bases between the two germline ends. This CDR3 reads CASSPQGTGELFF. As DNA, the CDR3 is TGTGCCAGCAGTCCCCAGGGAACCGGGGAGCTGTTTTTT.

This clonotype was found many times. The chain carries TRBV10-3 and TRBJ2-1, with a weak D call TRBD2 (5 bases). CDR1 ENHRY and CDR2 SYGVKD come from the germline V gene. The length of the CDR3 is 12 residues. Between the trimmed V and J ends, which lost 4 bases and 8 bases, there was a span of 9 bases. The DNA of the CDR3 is TGTGCCATCAGTGTCATCGGGGATGAGCAGTTCTTC. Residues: CAISVIGDEQFF.

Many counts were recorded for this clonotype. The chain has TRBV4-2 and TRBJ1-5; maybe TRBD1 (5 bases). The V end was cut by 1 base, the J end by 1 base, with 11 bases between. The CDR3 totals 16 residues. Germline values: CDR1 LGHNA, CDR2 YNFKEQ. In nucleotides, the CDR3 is TGTGCCAGCAGCCAAGCGGGGGGGGAAAGCAATCAGCCCCAGCATTTT. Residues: CASSQAGGESNQPQHF.

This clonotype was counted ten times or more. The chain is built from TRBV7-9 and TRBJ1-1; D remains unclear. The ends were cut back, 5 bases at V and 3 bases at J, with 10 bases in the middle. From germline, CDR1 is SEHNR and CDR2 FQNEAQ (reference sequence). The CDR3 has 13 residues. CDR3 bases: TGTGCCAGCAGCCTAATGACGGACACTGAAGCTTTCTTT. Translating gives CASSLMTDTEAFF.

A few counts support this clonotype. The CDR3 protein is CASSQEIRVSGANVLTF. CDR3 DNA: TGTGCCAGCAGCCAAGAGATCAGAGTTTCTGGGGCCAACGTCCTGACTTTC. This chain links TRBV4-2 with TRBJ2-6; D is uncertain. The CDR3 loop spans 17 amino acids. Germline V CDR1 and CDR2: LGHNA, YNFKEQ. Trimming shortened V by 0 bases and J by 1 base, and 10 bases separated the two germline ends.

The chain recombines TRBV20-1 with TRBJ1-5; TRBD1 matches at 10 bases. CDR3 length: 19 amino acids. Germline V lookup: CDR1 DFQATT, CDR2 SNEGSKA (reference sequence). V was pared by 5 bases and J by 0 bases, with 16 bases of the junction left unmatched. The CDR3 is CSARPWGQGFSYSNQPQHF. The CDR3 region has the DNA TGCAGTGCTCGCCCTTGGGGACAGGGGTTCTCGTATAGCAATCAGCCCCAGCATTTT.

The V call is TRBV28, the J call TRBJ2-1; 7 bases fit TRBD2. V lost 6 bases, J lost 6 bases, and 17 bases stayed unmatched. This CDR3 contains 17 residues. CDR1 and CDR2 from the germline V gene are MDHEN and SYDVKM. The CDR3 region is CASSVSGMRERGNEQFF. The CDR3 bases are TGTGCCAGCAGCGTTTCAGGAATGCGGGAGAGGGGCAATGAGCAGTTCTTC.

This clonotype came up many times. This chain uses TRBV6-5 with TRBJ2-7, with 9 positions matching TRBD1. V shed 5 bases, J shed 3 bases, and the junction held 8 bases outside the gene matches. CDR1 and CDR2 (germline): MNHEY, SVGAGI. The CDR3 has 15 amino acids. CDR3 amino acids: CASSTLQGANYEQYF. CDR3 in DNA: TGTGCCAGCAGTACTCTACAGGGGGCGAACTACGAGCAGTACTTC.